This T cell receptor beta chain was sequenced for a study of shared clonotypes between healthy human individuals. Study observations and caveats: Of the naive CD4 clonotypes, around 4.9% were shared across a few donors. There were few donors, and this limited the genetic and exposure-history diversity represented.

Germline CDR1 reads SGDLS; CDR2 reads YYNGEE. The ends were cut back, 0 bases at V and 15 bases at J, with 10 bases in the middle. The CDR3 loop spans 12 amino acids. Nashville, Tennessee was home to all donors, each a Caucasian adult. Assay used: immunoSEQ multiplex PCR; TCRdb lists only in-frame clones, some missing. The table lists about 1 million clones, approximately 68% of them singletons. Note on this clone: No antigen is known for it.

The source material was memory CD4+ T cells sorted from blood. Subset in this sample: CD45RA-negative fraction. The V and J genes are TRBV9 and TRBJ1-6; D remains unclear. The origin of this receptor is a man between 18 and 35 years old in good health. CDR3 sequence (DNA): TGTGCCAGCAGCGTAGAGACATACTGCCTCCACTTT. This codes for CASSVETYCLHF.